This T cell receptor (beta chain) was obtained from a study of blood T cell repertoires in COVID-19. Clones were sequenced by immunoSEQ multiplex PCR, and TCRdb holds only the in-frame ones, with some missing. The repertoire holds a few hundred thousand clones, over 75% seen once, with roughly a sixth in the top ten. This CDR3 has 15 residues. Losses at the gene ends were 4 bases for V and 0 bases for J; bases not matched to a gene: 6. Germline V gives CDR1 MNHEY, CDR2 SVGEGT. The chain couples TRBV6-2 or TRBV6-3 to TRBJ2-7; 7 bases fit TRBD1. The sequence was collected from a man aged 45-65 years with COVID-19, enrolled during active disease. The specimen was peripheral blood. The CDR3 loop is CASSLARQGSYEQYF. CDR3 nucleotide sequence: TGTGCCAGCAGTTTAGCCAGACAGGGCTCCTACGAGCAGTACTTC.